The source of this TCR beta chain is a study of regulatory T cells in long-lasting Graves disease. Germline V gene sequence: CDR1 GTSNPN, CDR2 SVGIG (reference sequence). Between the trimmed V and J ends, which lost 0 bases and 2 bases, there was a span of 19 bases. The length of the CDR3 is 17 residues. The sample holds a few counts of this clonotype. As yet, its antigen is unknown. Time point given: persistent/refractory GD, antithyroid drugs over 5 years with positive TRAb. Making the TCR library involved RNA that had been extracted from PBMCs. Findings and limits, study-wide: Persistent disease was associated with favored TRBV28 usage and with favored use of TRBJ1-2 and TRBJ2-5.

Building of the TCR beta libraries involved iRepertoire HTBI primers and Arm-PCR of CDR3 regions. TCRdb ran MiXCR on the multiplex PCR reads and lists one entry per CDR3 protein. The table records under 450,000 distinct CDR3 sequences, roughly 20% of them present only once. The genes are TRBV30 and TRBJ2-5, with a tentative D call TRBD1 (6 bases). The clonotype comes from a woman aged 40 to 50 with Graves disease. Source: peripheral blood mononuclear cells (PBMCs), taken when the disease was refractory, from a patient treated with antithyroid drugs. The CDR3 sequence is CAWSVRGWYRAQETQYF. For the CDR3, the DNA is TGTGCCTGGAGTGTACGAGGGTGGTACAGGGCGCAAGAGACCCAGTACTTC. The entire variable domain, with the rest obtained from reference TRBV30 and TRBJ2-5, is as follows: SQTIHQWPATLVQPVGSPLSLECTVEGTSNPNLYWYRQAAGRGLQLLFYSVGIGQISSEVPQNLSASRPQDRQFILSSKKLLLSDSGFYLCAWSVRGWYRAQETQYFGPGTRLLVL.